This TCR beta chain was observed in a study of T-cell memory formation after mild COVID-19 (dated by TCRdb to the early 2020s). Notes on the research overall: TCR sequence clusters from the two donors were found to be largely donor specific. In a couple of donors, T-cell clones that expanded and contracted after mild COVID-19 were followed by sequencing TCRalpha and TCRbeta repertoires longitudinally. The cohort was made up of two young adult volunteers, one female and one male, who were previously healthy. Study-wide findings and limitations: Whether the second-wave clones peaking on day 37 were SARS-CoV-2 specific was not confirmed. Contracting CD4+ clones were found mainly in CM and EM memory subsets, while CD8+ clones were enriched in EMRA. The study included only a couple of mild cases, and larger cohorts that include severe cases with pre-infection samples were judged to be necessary. Clones that contracted from day 15 to 85 showed balanced CD4/CD8 phenotypes, whereas a second wave of clones that expanded from day 15 to 37 leaned towards CD4+. Some responding clones were found in pre-infection memory, which suggests that pre-existing cross-reactive memory T cells took part in the SARS-CoV-2 response.

Ficoll-Paque density gradient centrifugation was used to isolate PBMCs. Sequenced using an Illumina NovaSeq 6000. Using 5'RACE with constant-segment primers, TCRalpha and TCRbeta cDNA libraries were constructed, with sample barcodes and unique molecular identifiers added in the process. Trizol reagent was used to extract RNA from every sample. Libraries were amplified in two PCR steps, with a second sample barcode and Illumina TruSeq adapters added in the second step. Sequencing of libraries was performed on an Illumina NovaSeq with 2 x 150 bp paired-end reads. In the original analysis: Reads were demultiplexed and collapsed into UMI-guided consensus sequences with migec v1.2.7. Using mixcr v2.1.11, the UMI consensuses were aligned to TRA and TRB V and J templates and assembled into clonotypes. Expanded or contracted clonotypes were those called significant by both edgeR and NoisET, with noise models trained on biological replicates. For edgeR calls, the thresholds were a false discovery rate-adjusted p below 0.01 and a log2 fold-change of 1. As an exploratory analysis of dynamics, max-normalized trajectories of the 1000 most abundant clonotypes were examined by PCA with hierarchical clustering. Separately sequenced CD4+ and CD8+ repertoires were used to assign a CD4 or CD8 phenotype to each responding clone. TCRdb redid the processing of the public reads, applying fastp at Q25 and MiXCR, and retained in-frame beta chains. For every CDR3 protein sequence, its rows merge into one entry that carries the most common genes and DNA. What appears here as the V and J calls and clone size reflects TCRdb's work, not the paper's. Present in this sample are around 430,000 distinct CDR3 sequences, about 16% of which were seen just once. Roughly 21% of the sample belongs to the ten largest clones.

This clonotype was counted only a few times. Its antigen is currently not known. No quality values exist for individual bases; no much larger clone is one base distant. The source is a man aged 18 to 29 who had mild COVID-19 (a few samples of this study predate the infection). The sample titles of this study are shuffled in the database, so cell type and time point are left out; the donor was told from shared clones. What was sequenced was PBMCs or a T cell subset sorted from them (not recorded which).

The DNA sequence is TGCGCCAGCAGCCGCCCGAACAGGGCCGAGCAGTTCTTC. Its protein is CASSRPNRAEQFF. The rearranged chain carries TRBV4-3 and TRBJ2-1, and TRBD1 may be the D gene, going by 6 matching bases. The V end loses 4 bases and the J end loses 10 bases, and a stretch of 14 bases separates them. Its CDR3 holds 13 amino acids, cysteine through phenylalanine. Only the CDR3 DNA stays, 39 bases, in frame from base 1. CDR1 and CDR2 (LGHNA, YSLEER) derive from the germline V gene.